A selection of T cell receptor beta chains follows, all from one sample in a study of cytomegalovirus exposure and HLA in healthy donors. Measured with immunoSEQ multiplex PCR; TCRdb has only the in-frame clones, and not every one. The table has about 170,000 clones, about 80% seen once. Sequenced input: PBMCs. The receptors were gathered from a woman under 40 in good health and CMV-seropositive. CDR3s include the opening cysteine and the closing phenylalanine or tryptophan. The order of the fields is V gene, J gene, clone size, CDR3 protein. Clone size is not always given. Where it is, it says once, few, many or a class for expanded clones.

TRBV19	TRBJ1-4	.	CASKDRGREKLFF
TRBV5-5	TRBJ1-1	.	CVSLGQGGTEAFF
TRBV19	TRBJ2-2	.	CASSIGGAQTGELFF
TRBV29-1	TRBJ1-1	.	CSGTGFGTEAFF
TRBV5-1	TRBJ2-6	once	CASSLGGSGANVLTF
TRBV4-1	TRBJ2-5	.	CASSQGAQYQETQYF
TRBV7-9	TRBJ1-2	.	CASSLQYGYTF
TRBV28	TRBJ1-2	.	CATSRDRDYGYTF
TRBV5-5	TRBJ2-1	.	CASSLAIREFF
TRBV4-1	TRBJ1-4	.	CASSHHWDRGTNEKLFF
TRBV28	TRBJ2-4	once	CASSETPAIGQENIQYF
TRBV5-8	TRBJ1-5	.	CASSGTGQPRSAQHF
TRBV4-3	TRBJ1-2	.	CASSQDLGTGTNYGYTF
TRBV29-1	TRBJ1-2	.	CSVEEDGTGDYGYTF
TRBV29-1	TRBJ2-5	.	CSTRGSGRWETQYF
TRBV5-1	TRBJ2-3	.	CASSQQEIGGTDTQYF
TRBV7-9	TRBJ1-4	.	CSSTLRGGLEKLFF
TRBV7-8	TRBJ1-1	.	CASSLALAGRAEAFF
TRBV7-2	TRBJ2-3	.	CASRPPAGGLDTQYF
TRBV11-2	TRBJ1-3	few	CASSPLGNTIYF